The source of this T cell receptor (beta chain) is a study of shared clonotypes between healthy human individuals. The J segment lost 3 bases and the V segment lost 0 bases, leaving 9 bases of the junction unmatched. Germline lookup yields CDR1 LGHNA and CDR2 YSLEER. The length of the CDR3 is 19 residues. Turning to this clone: The antigen is not known.

Generated by immunoSEQ multiplex PCR, the TCRdb table keeps only in-frame clones and is missing some. Of more than 1.2 million clones in the sample, around 98.5% are singletons; the top ten hold about 0.4%. Study-wide findings and caveats: It was expected that sequencing depth would affect clonotype sharing among donors.

Recent acute infections and vaccinations were absent in the healthy HIV-negative adult donors. CD4+ cell separation produced CD45RA+ naive and CD45RA-negative memory subsets. Sequencing used naive CD4+ T cells sorted from blood. The subset was: CD45RA+ positively selected. The rearrangement joins TRBV4-3 to TRBJ2-1, with 12 bases that match TRBD2. The receptor was derived from a man aged 30-40 years in good health. The CDR3 DNA reads as TGCGCCAGCAGCCAAGAGTTGTGGGGGGGACTAGCGGGCTACAATGAGCAGTTCTTC. Its protein product is CASSQELWGGLAGYNEQFF.